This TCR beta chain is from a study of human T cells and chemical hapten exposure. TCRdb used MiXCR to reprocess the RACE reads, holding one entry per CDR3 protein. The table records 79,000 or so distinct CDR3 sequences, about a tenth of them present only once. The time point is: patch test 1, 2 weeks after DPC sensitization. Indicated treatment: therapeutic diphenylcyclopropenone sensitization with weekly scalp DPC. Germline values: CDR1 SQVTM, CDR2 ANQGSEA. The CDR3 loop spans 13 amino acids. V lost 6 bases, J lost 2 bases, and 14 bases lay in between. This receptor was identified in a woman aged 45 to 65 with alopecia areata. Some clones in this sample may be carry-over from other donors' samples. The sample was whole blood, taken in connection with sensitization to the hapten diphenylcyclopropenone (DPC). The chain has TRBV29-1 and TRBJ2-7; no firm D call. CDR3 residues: CSVRVPGPYEQYF. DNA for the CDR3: TGCAGCGTCCGGGTCCCGGGCCCCTACGAGCAGTACTTC.